Listed below are T cell receptor beta chains from one sample, sequenced in a study of regulatory T cells in long-lasting Graves disease. TCRdb reprocessed the multiplex PCR reads via MiXCR and lists one record per CDR3 protein. This sample has roughly 500,000 distinct CDR3 sequences; roughly 14% occur once, and the top ten carry 8% to 10%. The data were also submitted as part of a second study, on T cells in Graves' hyperthyroidism and ophthalmopathy.

Sequences were derived from peripheral blood mononuclear cells (PBMCs), sampled at new diagnosis, from a patient treated with antithyroid drugs. The origin of the receptors is a man aged 30-40 years with Graves disease. The CDR3 runs from the conserved cysteine through the conserved F or W. D genes are given only for firm matches. Clone size appears in some rows only: once, few, many, or a class for an expanded clone.

J gene,clone size,D gene,V gene,CDR3 DNA,CDR3 protein
TRBJ2-1,.,.,TRBV27,TGTGCCAGCGCTCCATTAGGCGGCCCCTACAATGAGCAGTTCTTC,CASAPLGGPYNEQFF
TRBJ2-1,many,TRBD2,TRBV12-3/TRBV12-4,TGTGCCAGCAGTTTACTAGCGGGAGGGGTCAATGAGCAGTTCTTC,CASSLLAGGVNEQFF
TRBJ2-5,.,.,TRBV30,TGTGCCTGGAGCCACTGGGACTTGCAAGAGACCCAGTACTTC,CAWSHWDLQETQYF
TRBJ2-3,many,TRBD2,TRBV3-1,TGTGCCAGCAGCCAGGTAGCGGGAGTTACGCAGTATTTT,CASSQVAGVTQYF
TRBJ2-7,many,.,TRBV3-1,TGTGCCAGCAGCCAAGCCGGCCCCTACGAGCAGTACTTC,CASSQAGPYEQYF
TRBJ1-5,many,.,TRBV20-1,TGCAGTGCTAGAGAAGGAGGGTCCAATCAGCCCCAGCATTTT,CSAREGGSNQPQHF
TRBJ2-7,.,.,TRBV12-3/TRBV12-4,TGTGCCAGCAGTACTAGTACCAAAACGTACGAGCAGTACTTC,CASSTSTKTYEQYF
TRBJ1-2,few,.,TRBV30,TGTGCCTGGAGACCCCTTAAACAACTCTATGGCTACACCTTC,CAWRPLKQLYGYTF
TRBJ1-5,many,.,TRBV15,TGTGCCACCAGCCTCCGGAATCAGCCCCAGCATTTT,CATSLRNQPQHF
TRBJ1-1,few,TRBD1,TRBV18,TGTGCCAGCTCACCCCGGGACAGTCAGACTGAAGCTTTCTTT,CASSPRDSQTEAFF
TRBJ1-1,many,.,TRBV2,TGTGCCAGCAGGAGACTGGGGTCGGCGAACACTGAAGCTTTCTTT,CASRRLGSANTEAFF
TRBJ2-1,many,.,TRBV29-1,TGCAGCGTGTACAGGGTGGTGCAGTTCTTC,CSVYRVVQFF
TRBJ2-2,many,.,TRBV28,TGTGCCAGCAGTTTGGGGGGGGCTGAAACCGGGGAGCTGTTTTTT,CASSLGGAETGELFF
TRBJ2-4,.,TRBD2,TRBV20-1,TGCAGTGTCCCGGGGGGGACCCAAAACATTCAGTACTTC,CSVPGGTQNIQYF
TRBJ2-1,.,TRBD1,TRBV29-1,TGCAGCGTTGAAGATAGGGACAGGGTGCTTGATGAGCAGTTCTTC,CSVEDRDRVLDEQFF
TRBJ2-4,many,.,TRBV12-3/TRBV12-4,TGTGCCAGCAGTTTGCGGGCCAGATACGCCAAAAACATTCAGTACTTC,CASSLRARYAKNIQYF
TRBJ1-5,few,.,TRBV2,TGTGCCAGCACCCCAAACAGGAATCAGCCCCAGCATTTT,CASTPNRNQPQHF
TRBJ2-1,many,TRBD2,TRBV6-2/TRBV6-3,TGTGCCAGCCGAATAAGACTAGCGGGGAACAATGAGCAGTTCTTC,CASRIRLAGNNEQFF
TRBJ1-2,.,TRBD1,TRBV7-8,TGTGCCAGCAGCTTAGATAGGACAGGGGGCCACACCTTC,CASSLDRTGGHTF
TRBJ2-1,many,.,TRBV12-3/TRBV12-4,TGTGCCAGCAGTTTTGAGGCACTTCGCGATGAGCAGTTCTTC,CASSFEALRDEQFF
TRBJ2-3,many,TRBD2,TRBV12-3/TRBV12-4,TGTGCCAGCAGTTTAGGCGGACTAGCGGGGAGACCCACAGATACGCAGTATTTT,CASSLGGLAGRPTDTQYF
TRBJ2-2,many,TRBD1,TRBV13,TGTGCCAGCAGCTTATCCCTCTCGACAGGGGCGAACACCGGGGAGCTGTTTTTT,CASSLSLSTGANTGELFF
TRBJ2-7,few,.,TRBV4-1,TGCGCCAGCAGCCAACCCAGGGTTACGCGGGATAACTACGAGCAGTACTTC,CASSQPRVTRDNYEQYF
TRBJ2-3,few,.,TRBV11-1,TGTGCCAGCAGCTTTACAGATACGCAGTGTTTT,CASSFTDTQCF
TRBJ1-4,few,.,TRBV30,TGTGCCTGGAAACGGACGGCTCGTGAACAACTGTTTTTT,CAWKRTAREQLFF
TRBJ2-2,.,.,TRBV6-1,TGTGCCAGCAGTCACCTTGGAGCCGGGGAGCTGTTTTTT,CASSHLGAGELFF
TRBJ2-7,many,.,TRBV20-1,TGCAGTGCCCTGAGGCCGGGGGCCTCCTACGAGCAGTACTTC,CSALRPGASYEQYF
TRBJ1-6,.,.,TRBV7-9,TGTGCCAGCAGCGCAGCGATCTATAATTCACCCCTCCACTTT,CASSAAIYNSPLHF
TRBJ2-2,.,TRBD1,TRBV3-1,TGTGCCAGCAGCCTCGCAGGGGGCTGGGTCGGGGAGCTGTTTTTT,CASSLAGGWVGELFF
TRBJ2-7,many,TRBD1,TRBV7-2,TGTGCCAGCAGCTCTAGACAGGGACAAGGCGAGCAGTACTTC,CASSSRQGQGEQYF
TRBJ2-1,.,.,TRBV28,TGTGCCAGCATAGCAGGAGGTAGGAATGAGCAGTTCTTC,CASIAGGRNEQFF
TRBJ2-5,many,.,TRBV2,TGTGCCAGCAGTGAAGACGGAGCGGAGACCCAGTACTTC,CASSEDGAETQYF
TRBJ1-2,few,.,TRBV20-1,TGCAGTGCTAGAGACCTGGACGGGCCTAACTATGGCTACACCTTC,CSARDLDGPNYGYTF
TRBJ2-7,.,.,TRBV12-3/TRBV12-4,TGTGCCAGCAGTTTCCCCGGGTCCGAGCAGTACTTC,CASSFPGSEQYF
TRBJ2-1,few,TRBD2,TRBV5-1,TGCGCCAGCAGCTTGGGTAGCGGGAGTTGGTATGAGCAGTTCTTC,CASSLGSGSWYEQFF
TRBJ1-1,.,.,TRBV24-1,TGTGCCACCAGTCGGGGGCGGGGAGGTAGCACTGAAGCTTTCTTT,CATSRGRGGSTEAFF
TRBJ2-2,many,TRBD2,TRBV12-3/TRBV12-4,TGTGCCAGCAGTTTGAGGGGCGGGAGCCCCGGGGAGCTGTTTTTT,CASSLRGGSPGELFF
TRBJ1-1,many,.,TRBV28,TGTGCCAGCATTGGGGCTGCGTCTACTGAAGCTTTCTTT,CASIGAASTEAFF
TRBJ1-1,.,.,TRBV27,TGTGCCAGCGGAAATCCAGGGAGGATGAACACTGAAGCTTTCTTT,CASGNPGRMNTEAFF
TRBJ2-1,few,.,TRBV30,TGTGCCTGGAGCAGGGTGATTCTTCATGATGAGCAGTTCTTC,CAWSRVILHDEQFF
TRBJ2-6,many,.,TRBV15,TGTGCCACCAGCAGAGCAGGCTCTGGGGCCAACGTCCTGACTTTC,CATSRAGSGANVLTF
TRBJ2-6,many,TRBD1,TRBV12-3/TRBV12-4,TGTGCCAGCACCTTGGGACAGGGTTACGCCAACGTCCTGACTTTC,CASTLGQGYANVLTF
TRBJ1-6,.,TRBD1,TRBV19,TGTGCCAGTAGTATATCTGGGACAGGGTATTCACCCCTCCACTTT,CASSISGTGYSPLHF
TRBJ1-4,.,.,TRBV10-3,TGTGCCATCAGTGAGTCGACGCCGGGGGATAAACTGTTTTTT,CAISESTPGDKLFF
TRBJ1-2,many,.,TRBV19,TGTGCCAGTTGCAGGGATTTTAACTATGGCTACACCTTC,CASCRDFNYGYTF
TRBJ2-1,many,.,TRBV11-2,TGTGCCAGCAGCTACCCCGAGGGGGTGAGGGGCTACAATGAGCAGTTCTTC,CASSYPEGVRGYNEQFF
TRBJ2-1,many,TRBD1,TRBV6-1,TGTGCCAGCACTAGGGACAGGGGCCTCAATGAGCAGTTCTTC,CASTRDRGLNEQFF